This T cell receptor (beta chain) came from a study of T cell responses to AZD1222 COVID-19 vaccine. General study points: Just 5 to 7 AZD1222 recipients were seropositive at baseline. Spike-wide coverage was observed for vaccine-associated CD4 TCRs, with dominant responses at 160-218 and 743-854. Repertoire samples came only from after the peak T cell response.

This CDR3 region has 13 residues. Trimming cost V 2 bases and J 9 bases, with 8 bases left between them. Per germline, CDR1 KGHSH and CDR2 LQKENI. Assay: immunoSEQ multiplex PCR; the TCRdb copy retains only in-frame clones and omits some. The sample lists some 130,000 clones, 80% to 90% seen once, with approximately 9.4% in the top ten. Comment on this clone: Its target is unknown.

The chain is built from TRBV18 and TRBJ1-6; D is perhaps TRBD1 (5 bases). This sequence was found in an adult who received the AZD1222 COVID-19 vaccine. Sequencing was performed on peripheral blood, taken 28 days after the second AZD1222 dose. The CDR3 region is CASSPDSRSPLHF. For the CDR3, the DNA is TGTGCCAGCTCACCAGACAGCCGTTCACCCCTCCACTTT.